This TCR beta chain was obtained from a study of blood T cell repertoires in COVID-19. Background on the study: Acute and convalescent COVID-19 specimens originated in the United States, Italy and Spain.

Germline V gene data show CDR1 as SGHRS and CDR2 as YFSETQ. Between the trimmed V and J ends, which lost 0 bases and 5 bases, there was a span of 9 bases. The CDR3 runs to 14 residues. Sequencing was performed with immunoSEQ multiplex PCR; in TCRdb, only in-frame clones are kept and a portion is missing. This sample carries 240,000 or so clones, 70% to 90% of them seen once, and the ten largest clones take approximately 6.8%. The material sequenced was peripheral blood. The clonotype comes from a woman in her seventies with active or convalescent COVID-19. The chain joins TRBV5-1 to TRBJ1-3; a weak D match, TRBD1 (5 bases). CDR3 sequence (DNA): TGCGCCAGCAGCTTGGCGCAGGGCAGAAACACCATATATTTT. Translated, it gives CASSLAQGRNTIYF.